This T cell receptor (beta chain) was observed in a study of CD8 T cells in Susac syndrome. Germline V lookup: CDR1 MGHDK, CDR2 SYGVNS. V lost 6 bases to trimming and J lost 2 bases; unmatched junction nucleotides: 3. There are 14 residues in the CDR3. Reverse transcription of about 0.45 to 1 ug RNA was carried out with random hexamers. TCRdb analysed the immunoSEQ multiplex PCR reads with MiXCR anew, one entry per CDR3 protein. In the table there are under 150,000 distinct CDR3 sequences, 65% to 90% of which are singletons. The sequence derives from a human donor with multiple sclerosis. The chain uses TRBV25-1 and TRBJ2-2; the match to TRBD2 covers 7 bases. The material sequenced was CD8+ T cells from PBMCs. CDR3: CASRGGGNTGELFF. CDR3 coding DNA: TGTGCCAGCAGGGGCGGGGGTAACACCGGGGAGCTGTTTTTT.